One TCR beta chain is described in this entry. This receptor's antigen is unknown. Nothing much larger sits one base from this clone, and base qualities are not available. CD8 naive samples consisted of CD45RO-negative cells that were positively selected for CCR7, yielding a CD45RA+CCR7+ population without TemRA cells. The donors were healthy, HIV-negative adults with no recently reported acute infections or vaccinations. Every donor was a Caucasian adult living in Nashville, Tennessee, USA. Blood was collected by leukapheresis, and PBMCs were isolated by Ficoll-Histopaque density gradient centrifugation and then cryopreserved in liquid nitrogen vapor phase. Analytical flow cytometry was used to check the purity and quantity of each magnetically sorted T cell population. From each sorted fraction, genomic DNA was isolated and quantified by UV absorbance on a Nanodrop 2000c. CDR1 and CDR2, per the germline V gene (reference sequence), are MNHEY and SMNVEV. The germline V end is reduced by 5 bases and the J end by 8 bases; junction bases left unmatched: 11. Measured from the cysteine to the phenylalanine, the CDR3 is 15 residues long. Of the read, only the CDR3 DNA is kept; its 45 bases are in frame from base 1.

This entry is derived from a study of shared clonotypes between healthy human individuals (dated by TCRdb to 2018 to 2020). Turning to the overall study: Three men and a couple of women, aged 18 to 49 years, made up the cohort. Libraries were prepared and TCR repertoires were sequenced by different laboratories using diverse techniques, in order to increase sequencing depth and limit assay-specific biases. To estimate repertoire size and how much clonotype sharing occurs between individuals, the study deeply sequenced the blood TCR repertoires of several healthy adults. For each donor, CD4 naive and CD4 memory were each run on three plates, CD8 naive on two plates, and CD8 memory on one plate. Per donor, leukapheresis produced somewhere between about 0.94 and 9 billion PBMCs. The full study reports these points: Because the study included only a small number of donors, the genetic and exposure-history diversity represented was limited. Estimated clonotype richness was generally larger for naive than for memory subsets. Incomplete sequencing was indicated by rarefaction of sorted-subset datasets, despite the large sequencing depth. Only blood was sampled, and tissue TCR repertoires likely differ from those in blood. Pairwise subsampling led to the expectation that sequencing depth would affect the degree of clonotype sharing among donors. Compared with non-shared clonotypes, the clonotypes found in all four sorted-subset donors had higher generation probabilities. About 5% of naive CD4, 3.5% of naive CD8, approximately 2.2% of memory CD4, and over 0.35% of memory CD8 clonotypes were shared across a few donors.

TCR CDR3 regions were amplified from genomic DNA by multiplex PCR using the deep immunoSEQ assay. Extracted genomic DNA from each cell subset was distributed evenly across all wells of several immunoSEQ 96-well plates, and each plate was treated as a replicate. For sorted subsets, 150 to 200 ng genomic DNA, equal to tens of thousands of T cell genomes, was loaded into each replicate PCR. Purified libraries were measured with a Qubit 3.0 fluorometer, size-checked on a Bioanalyzer 2100, and measured again with the KAPA Library Quantification kit. A separate single-read 150-cycle Illumina NextSeq 550 flow cell was used to sequence each immunoSEQ 96-well plate. Per the original workflow: Because only junctional sequences without quality scores were contained in the immunoSEQ output, filtering matching that applied to full-length reads could not be performed. To assign V/J genes and CDR3, sequences were annotated against IMGT germline references using PyIR, a Python wrapper for IgBLAST v1.9. Any read was removed if the V/J assignment was weak (E-value above 1e-6), the CDR3 was missing, or the read contained stop codons, out-of-frame junctions, or ambiguous translated residues. V3J clonotypes were defined by identical inferred V gene, J gene, and CDR3 amino acid sequence. The percentage overlap between two repertoires was calculated by dividing the number of shared unique clonotypes by the size of the smaller repertoire. Three approaches were used to assess repertoire richness: RTK rarefaction, the Chao1 estimator, and Recon v2.1 estimates of unobserved clonotypes. OLGA was used to compute generation probabilities for all TCRbeta clonotypes that the gDNA method yielded from a handful of donors. TCRdb took this table from immuneACCESS and kept in-frame rearrangements with V and J called. Such tables lack part of the clones; where checked against another copy, unresolved V genes explain under half of the gap, and the rest is unexplained. V and J calls plus clone size are reproduced from that table; the DNA served to infer D and trimming. The sample includes around 2,000,000 clones, with roughly 91% observed a single time. The ten most abundant clones make up under 2% of the sample.

The material sequenced was naive CD8+ T cells from PBMCs. The meaning of the sample's cell subset or site label: CD45RA+CCR7+. Recombination joined TRBV27 with TRBJ2-1, with 8 middle bases fitting TRBD2. The origin of this receptor is a young man in good health. Some clones in this sample may be carry-over from other donors' samples. The DNA sequence is given as TGTGCCAGCAGTCCCATAGGCGGGAGGATCTATGAGCAGTTCTTC. Translation gives CASSPIGGRIYEQFF.